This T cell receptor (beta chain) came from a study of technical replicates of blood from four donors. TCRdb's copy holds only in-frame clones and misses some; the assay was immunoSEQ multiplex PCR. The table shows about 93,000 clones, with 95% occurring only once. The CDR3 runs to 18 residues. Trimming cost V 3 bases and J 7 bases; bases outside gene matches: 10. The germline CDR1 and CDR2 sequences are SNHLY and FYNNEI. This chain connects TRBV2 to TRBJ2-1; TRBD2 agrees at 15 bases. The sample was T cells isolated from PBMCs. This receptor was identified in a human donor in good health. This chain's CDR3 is CASSEHHGLAGGWNEQFF. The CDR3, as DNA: TGTGCCAGCAGTGAGCACCATGGACTAGCGGGGGGGTGGAATGAGCAGTTCTTC.